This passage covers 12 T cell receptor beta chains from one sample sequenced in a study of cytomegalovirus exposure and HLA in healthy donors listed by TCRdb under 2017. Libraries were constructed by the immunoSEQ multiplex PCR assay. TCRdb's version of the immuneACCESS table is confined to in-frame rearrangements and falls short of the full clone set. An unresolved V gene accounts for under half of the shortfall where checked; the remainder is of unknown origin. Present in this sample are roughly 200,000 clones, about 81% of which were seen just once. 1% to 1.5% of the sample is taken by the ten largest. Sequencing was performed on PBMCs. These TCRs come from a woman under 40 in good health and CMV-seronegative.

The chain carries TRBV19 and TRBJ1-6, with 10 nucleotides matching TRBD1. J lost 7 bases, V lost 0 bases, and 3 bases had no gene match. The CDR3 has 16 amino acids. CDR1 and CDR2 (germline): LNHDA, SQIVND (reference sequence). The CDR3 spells CASSIDRGQGNSPLHF. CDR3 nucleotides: TGTGCCAGTAGTATAGATCGGGGACAGGGGAATTCACCCCTCCACTTT.

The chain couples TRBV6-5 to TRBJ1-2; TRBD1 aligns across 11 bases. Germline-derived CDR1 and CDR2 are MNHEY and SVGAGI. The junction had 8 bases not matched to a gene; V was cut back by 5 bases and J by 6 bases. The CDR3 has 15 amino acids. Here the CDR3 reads CASSPIGTGGDGYTF. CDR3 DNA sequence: TGTGCCAGCAGTCCAATCGGGACAGGGGGGGATGGCTACACCTTC.

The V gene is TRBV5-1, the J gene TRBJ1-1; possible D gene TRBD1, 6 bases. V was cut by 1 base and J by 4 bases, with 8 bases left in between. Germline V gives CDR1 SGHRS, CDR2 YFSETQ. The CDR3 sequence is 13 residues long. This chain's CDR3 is CASSLTGTTEAFF. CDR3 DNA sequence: TGCGCCAGCAGCTTGACAGGGACCACTGAAGCTTTCTTT.

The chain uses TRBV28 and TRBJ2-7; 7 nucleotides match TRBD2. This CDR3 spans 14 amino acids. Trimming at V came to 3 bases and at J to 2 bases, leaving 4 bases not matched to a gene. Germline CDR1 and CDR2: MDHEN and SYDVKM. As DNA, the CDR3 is TGTGCCAGCAGTTTGGGCGGGGGTGCCTACGAGCAGTACTTC. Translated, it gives CASSLGGGAYEQYF.

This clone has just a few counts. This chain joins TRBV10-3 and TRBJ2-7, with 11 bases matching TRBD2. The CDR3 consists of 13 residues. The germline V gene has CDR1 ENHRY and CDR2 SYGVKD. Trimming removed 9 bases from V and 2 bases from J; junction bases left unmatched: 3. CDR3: CAITTSGAYEQYF. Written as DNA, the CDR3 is TGTGCCATTACGACTAGCGGGGCCTACGAGCAGTACTTC.

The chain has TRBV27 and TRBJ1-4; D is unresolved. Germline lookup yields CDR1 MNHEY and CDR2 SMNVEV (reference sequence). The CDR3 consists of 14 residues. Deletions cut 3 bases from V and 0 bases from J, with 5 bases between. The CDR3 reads CASSFSATNEKLFF. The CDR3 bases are TGTGCCAGCAGTTTCTCCGCAACTAATGAAAAACTGTTTTTT. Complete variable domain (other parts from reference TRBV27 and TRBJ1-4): EAQVTQNPRYLITVTGKKLTVTCSQNMNHEYMSWYRQDPGLGLRQIYYSMNVEVTDKGDVPEGYKVSRKEKRNFPLILESPSPNQTSLYFCASSFSATNEKLFFGSGTQLSVL.

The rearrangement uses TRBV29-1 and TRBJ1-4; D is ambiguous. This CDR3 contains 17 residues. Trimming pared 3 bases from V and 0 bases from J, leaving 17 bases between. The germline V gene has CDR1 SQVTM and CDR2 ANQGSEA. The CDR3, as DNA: TGCAGCGTTGATGACTATAGGGCGCCTGCAACTAATGAAAAACTGTTTTTT. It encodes CSVDDYRAPATNEKLFF.

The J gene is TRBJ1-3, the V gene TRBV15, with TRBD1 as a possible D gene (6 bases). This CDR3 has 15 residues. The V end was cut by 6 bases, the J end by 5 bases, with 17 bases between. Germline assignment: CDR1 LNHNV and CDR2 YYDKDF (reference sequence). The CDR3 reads CATSISLGARNTIYF. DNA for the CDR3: TGTGCCACCAGTATATCTTTGGGGGCCCGAAACACCATATATTTT. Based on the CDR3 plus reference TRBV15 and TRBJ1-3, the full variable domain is DAMVIQNPRYQVTQFGKPVTLSCSQTLNHNVMYWYQQKSSQAPKLLFHYYDKDFNNEADTPDNFQSRRPNTSFCFLDIRSPGLGDTAMYLCATSISLGARNTIYFGEGSWLTVV.

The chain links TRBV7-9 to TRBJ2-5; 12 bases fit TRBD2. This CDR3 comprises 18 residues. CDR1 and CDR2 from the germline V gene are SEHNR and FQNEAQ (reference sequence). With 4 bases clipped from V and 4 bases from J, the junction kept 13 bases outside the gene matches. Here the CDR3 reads CASSYKTSGGLSPETQYF. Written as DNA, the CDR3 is TGTGCCAGCAGCTATAAGACTAGCGGGGGCCTTAGCCCAGAGACCCAGTACTTC.

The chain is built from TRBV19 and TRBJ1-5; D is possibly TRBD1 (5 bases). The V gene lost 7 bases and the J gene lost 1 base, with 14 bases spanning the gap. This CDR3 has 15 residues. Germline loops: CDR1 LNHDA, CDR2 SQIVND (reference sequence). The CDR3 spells CASNRVGGSNQPQHF. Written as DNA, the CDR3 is TGTGCCAGTAATCGGGTCGGGGGGAGCAATCAGCCCCAGCATTTT.

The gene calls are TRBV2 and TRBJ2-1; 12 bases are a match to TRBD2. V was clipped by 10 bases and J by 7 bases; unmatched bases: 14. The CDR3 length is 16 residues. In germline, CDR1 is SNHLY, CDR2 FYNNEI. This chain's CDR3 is CATSGGGTSGRNEQFF. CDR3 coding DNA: TGTGCCACCAGCGGGGGTGGGACTAGCGGGCGGAATGAGCAGTTCTTC.

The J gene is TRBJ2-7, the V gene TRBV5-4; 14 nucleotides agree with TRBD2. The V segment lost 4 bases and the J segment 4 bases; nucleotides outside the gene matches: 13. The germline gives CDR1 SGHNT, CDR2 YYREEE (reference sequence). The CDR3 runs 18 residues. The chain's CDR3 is CASSHPGTSGSPPYEQYF. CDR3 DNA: TGTGCCAGCAGCCACCCCGGGACTAGCGGGAGTCCCCCTTACGAGCAGTACTTC.